These 9 T cell receptor beta chains share one sample of origin, sequenced in a study of blood T cell repertoires in COVID-19. TCRdb's copy holds only in-frame clones and misses some; the assay was immunoSEQ multiplex PCR. The table lists 250,000 to 300,000 clones, about 86% of them singletons, with 3.6% in the top ten. The sample consisted of peripheral blood. These receptors were obtained from a man between 18 and 35 years old with active or convalescent COVID-19.

This sequence joins TRBV20-1 and TRBJ2-5; D gene uncertain. The CDR3 is made up of 11 amino acids. V was cut by 6 bases and J by 4 bases, with 9 bases left in between. Germline CDR1 DFQATT, CDR2 SNEGSKA (reference sequence). The DNA for the CDR3 is TGCAGTGCCCCCCTTCCAGAGACCCAGTACTTC. This codes for CSAPLPETQYF.

The chain employs TRBV6-6 and TRBJ2-7, with a tentative D call TRBD2 (5 bases). CDR3 length equals 15 residues. The germline V and J ends were trimmed by 5 bases and 7 bases, with 21 bases remaining between them. From germline, CDR1 is MNHNY and CDR2 SVGAGI (reference sequence). The CDR3: CASSPPGRTGEEQYF. The CDR3 coding sequence is TGTGCCAGCAGTCCCCCGGGAAGGACGGGTGAAGAGCAGTACTTC.

The chain employs TRBV3-1 (or the pseudogene TRBV3-2) and TRBJ2-3; D gene uncertain. The CDR3 has 14 residues. Trimming shortened V by 2 bases and J by 5 bases, and 11 bases separated the two germline ends. Germline V gene lookup returns CDR1 LGHDT and CDR2 YNNKEL (reference sequence). The CDR3 region has the DNA TGTGCCAGCAGCCAAACGATTATCGGAGATACGCAGTATTTT. Amino acids: CASSQTIIGDTQYF.

The J gene is TRBJ2-2, the V gene TRBV3-1 (or the pseudogene TRBV3-2); TRBD1 might be the D (6 bases). Germline V gene sequence: CDR1 LGHDT, CDR2 YNNKEL (reference sequence). This CDR3 is 14 amino acids long. V lost 3 bases to trimming and J lost 4 bases, with 9 bases between them. The CDR3 here is CASSQGAVTGELFF. The CDR3 region has the DNA TGTGCCAGCAGCCAGGGGGCCGTCACCGGGGAGCTGTTTTTT.

This chain connects TRBV6-5 to TRBJ2-1; 9 bases are shared with TRBD2. The length of the CDR3 is 14 residues. The V gene end was trimmed by 6 bases and the J gene end by 8 bases; junction bases not matched to a gene: 8. The germline gives CDR1 MNHEY, CDR2 SVGAGI. This CDR3 reads CASSQTSGSDEQFF. CDR3 nucleotides: TGTGCCAGCAGCCAGACTAGCGGCAGCGATGAGCAGTTCTTC.

In nucleotides, the CDR3 is TGCGCCAGCAGCTTGGGCACAGGGTTCCCTGGGGCCAACGTCCTGACTTTC. Its translation is CASSLGTGFPGANVLTF. The chain joins TRBV5-1 to TRBJ2-6; tentative D call: TRBD1 (6 bases). Germline CDR1 is SGHRS and CDR2 is YFSETQ. The CDR3 length is 17 residues. The germline V and J ends were trimmed by 0 bases and 2 bases, with 12 bases remaining between them.

The rearrangement links TRBV6-2 or TRBV6-3 to TRBJ1-1, with 7 bases matching TRBD1. This CDR3 is built from 16 residues. Germline lookup yields CDR1 MNHEY and CDR2 SVGEGT. J lost 7 bases, V lost 4 bases, and 15 bases had no gene match. The chain's CDR3 is CASSSLRIEGGREAFF. The CDR3 DNA reads as TGTGCCAGCAGTTCCCTCCGGATAGAAGGGGGCCGTGAAGCTTTCTTT.

The rearrangement links TRBV19 to TRBJ2-1; a weak D match, TRBD2 (7 bases). CDR1 LNHDA and CDR2 SQIVND come from the germline V gene (reference sequence). V was cut by 1 base and J by 8 bases, with 12 bases left in between. CDR3 length equals 14 residues. The CDR3 DNA reads as TGTGCCAGTAGTATAGTTAGGGGGAGGGATGAGCAGTTCTTC. Protein product: CASSIVRGRDEQFF. Together with reference TRBV19 and TRBJ2-1, the CDR3 gives the full variable domain: DGGITQSPKYLFRKEGQNVTLSCEQNLNHDAMYWYRQDPGQGLRLIYYSQIVNDFQKGDIAEGYSVSREKKESFPLTVTSAQKNPTAFYLCASSIVRGRDEQFFGPGTRLTVL.

The chain employs TRBV9 and TRBJ2-4; no definite D call. The CDR3 runs 11 residues. Germline V gene sequence: CDR1 SGDLS, CDR2 YYNGEE. The ends were cut back, 4 bases at V and 6 bases at J, with 5 bases in the middle. The CDR3 loop is CASSPGNIQYF. CDR3 sequence (DNA): TGTGCCAGCAGCCCGGGAAACATTCAGTACTTC.